This T cell receptor beta chain was obtained from a study of Ad26.COV2.S vaccination and SARS-CoV-2 variants. Study outcomes and limitations: Researchers reported similar non-spike TCR breadth in vaccine and placebo recipients.

Treatment specified: about 20 received Ad26.COV2.S at low or high dose, single or two shots; about five received placebo; per-sample allocation not given. Vaccine and placebo recipients were sampled on day 63 after the first injection. Participants' vaccine, an Ad26 vector, delivered Wuhan-strain SARS-CoV-2 spike. Turning to this clone: Antigen: not known.

Generated by immunoSEQ multiplex PCR, the TCRdb table keeps only in-frame clones and is missing some. Of hundreds of thousands of clones in the sample, 85% were seen once. The V gene lost 5 bases and the J gene lost 9 bases, with 14 bases spanning the gap. The CDR3 sequence is 14 residues long. Germline V gene sequence: CDR1 SGHDN, CDR2 FVKESK. The receptor's source is a person between 18 and 65 years old who received the Ad26.COV2.S COVID-19 vaccine or a placebo. Sequencing was performed on peripheral blood, taken in a trial of Ad26.COV2.S vaccine versus placebo. The J gene is TRBJ1-6, the V gene TRBV14; maybe TRBD1 (5 bases). The chain's CDR3 is CASSYWRDGSPLHF. The CDR3 DNA sequence: TGTGCCAGCAGCTATTGGAGGGACGGTTCACCCCTCCACTTT.